A selection of T cell receptor beta chains follows, all from one sample in a study of blood T cell repertoires in COVID-19. TCRdb's table, derived via immunoSEQ multiplex PCR, lists solely in-frame clones and lacks some. Among about 230,000 clones listed, around 83% were seen once. The sequenced sample was peripheral blood. The receptors here all came from an elderly man with acute or convalescent COVID-19. The CDR3 runs from the conserved cysteine through the conserved F or W. A D gene is named only where the DNA matches it firmly. For some rows the clone size is stated as once, few or many, or as a class when expanded; others skip it.

j_call: TRBJ2-1
clone_size: NA
v_call: TRBV29-1
d_call: NA
cdr3_nt: TGCAGCGTCGAACCCGACAGTTACAATGAGCAGTTCTTC
cdr3_aa: CSVEPDSYNEQFF

j_call: TRBJ2-3
clone_size: NA
v_call: TRBV27
d_call: NA
cdr3_nt: TGTGCCAGCAGTTTGTCGCGGGGGCCCACAGATACGCAGTATTTT
cdr3_aa: CASSLSRGPTDTQYF

j_call: TRBJ2-7
clone_size: NA
v_call: TRBV5-6
d_call: NA
cdr3_nt: TGTGCCAGCAGCTTGGACAGGTACTCCTACGAGCAGTACTTC
cdr3_aa: CASSLDRYSYEQYF

j_call: TRBJ1-1
clone_size: NA
v_call: TRBV19
d_call: TRBD1
cdr3_nt: TGTGCCAGTAGTCCCTTAGGGACAGTGAACACTGAAGCTTTCTTT
cdr3_aa: CASSPLGTVNTEAFF

j_call: TRBJ1-5
clone_size: NA
v_call: TRBV19
d_call: TRBD1
cdr3_nt: TGTGCCAGTAGACCGGGACAGGCGCATCAGCCCCAGCATTTT
cdr3_aa: CASRPGQAHQPQHF

j_call: TRBJ1-2
clone_size: NA
v_call: TRBV3-1/TRBV3-2
d_call: TRBD1
cdr3_nt: TGTGCCAGCAGCCAAGTATCAGGGGGTGGCTACACCTTC
cdr3_aa: CASSQVSGGGYTF

j_call: TRBJ2-7
clone_size: NA
v_call: TRBV27
d_call: TRBD2
cdr3_nt: TGTGCCAGCAGTCGAACCCCCGGGACTAGCTACTACGAGCAGTACTTC
cdr3_aa: CASSRTPGTSYYEQYF

j_call: TRBJ2-7
clone_size: NA
v_call: TRBV7-2
d_call: NA
cdr3_nt: TGTGCCAGCAGCGGGGGGGCGACCACCTACGAGCAGTACTTC
cdr3_aa: CASSGGATTYEQYF

j_call: TRBJ2-2
clone_size: NA
v_call: TRBV2
d_call: NA
cdr3_nt: TGTGCCAGCACTCTCCAAGCCACGAACACCGGGGAGCTGTTTTTT
cdr3_aa: CASTLQATNTGELFF

j_call: TRBJ1-1
clone_size: NA
v_call: TRBV28
d_call: NA
cdr3_nt: TGTGCCAGCATCGTCGGTGGGGCACCGCAGAACACTGAAGCTTTCTTT
cdr3_aa: CASIVGGAPQNTEAFF

j_call: TRBJ2-7
clone_size: few
v_call: TRBV30
d_call: TRBD2
cdr3_nt: TGTGCCTGGAGTGTAGGCGGGAGCTCCTACGAGCAGTACTTC
cdr3_aa: CAWSVGGSSYEQYF

j_call: TRBJ1-1
clone_size: few
v_call: TRBV11-3
d_call: NA
cdr3_nt: TGTGCCAGCAGCTTAGATCTGCGAGGTGAAGCTTTCTTT
cdr3_aa: CASSLDLRGEAFF

j_call: TRBJ2-1
clone_size: NA
v_call: TRBV10-3
d_call: TRBD2
cdr3_nt: TGTGCCAATACTAGCGGGAGGGTGCATGAGCAGTTCTTC
cdr3_aa: CANTSGRVHEQFF

j_call: TRBJ2-1
clone_size: NA
v_call: TRBV7-9
d_call: TRBD2
cdr3_nt: TGTGCCAGCAGTGGAAAGCGGGAGCTCAATGAGCAGTTCTTC
cdr3_aa: CASSGKRELNEQFF

j_call: TRBJ1-2
clone_size: NA
v_call: TRBV7-2
d_call: NA
cdr3_nt: TGTGCCAGCAGCTTGGAGGGCTACACCTTC
cdr3_aa: CASSLEGYTF

j_call: TRBJ1-1
clone_size: NA
v_call: TRBV6-5
d_call: TRBD1
cdr3_nt: TGTGCCAGCCAGTTGACAGGGACTGAAGCTTTCTTT
cdr3_aa: CASQLTGTEAFF

j_call: TRBJ1-2
clone_size: NA
v_call: TRBV29-1
d_call: TRBD1
cdr3_nt: TGCAGCGACGGGGCGGGACAGGGGAGAGATGGCTACACCTTC
cdr3_aa: CSDGAGQGRDGYTF

j_call: TRBJ2-7
clone_size: NA
v_call: TRBV10-3
d_call: TRBD2
cdr3_nt: TGTGCCATCAGTGCGGGGGGGTCGACCTACGAGCAGTACTTC
cdr3_aa: CAISAGGSTYEQYF

j_call: TRBJ1-1
clone_size: NA
v_call: TRBV6-1
d_call: NA
cdr3_nt: TGTGCCAGCAGTGAAAGGGGCAGTCTCATGAACACTGAAGCTTTCTTT
cdr3_aa: CASSERGSLMNTEAFF

j_call: TRBJ1-5
clone_size: NA
v_call: TRBV6-6
d_call: NA
cdr3_nt: TGTGCCAGCAGTCAGTCGGCTAGCACATATCAGCCCCAGCATTTT
cdr3_aa: CASSQSASTYQPQHF

j_call: TRBJ2-7
clone_size: NA
v_call: TRBV10-2
d_call: TRBD2
cdr3_nt: TGCGCCAGCAGGGATGGCCCTGGCAGCGGGGGGCGGATGTACGAGCAGTACTTC
cdr3_aa: CASRDGPGSGGRMYEQYF

j_call: TRBJ2-7
clone_size: NA
v_call: TRBV6-5
d_call: TRBD2
cdr3_nt: TGTGCCAGCAGTTACTCAGCTAGCGGGCAGGCAGGAGAGCAGTACTTC
cdr3_aa: CASSYSASGQAGEQYF

j_call: TRBJ2-2
clone_size: NA
v_call: TRBV6-2/TRBV6-3
d_call: TRBD2
cdr3_nt: TGTGCCAGCAGTTCAGTTAGCGGGAGATTCGGGGAGCTGTTTTTT
cdr3_aa: CASSSVSGRFGELFF

j_call: TRBJ2-3
clone_size: NA
v_call: TRBV27
d_call: NA
cdr3_nt: TGTGCCAGCAGTTTAAGAGGAACGGGAGCGCCTGATACGCAGTATTTT
cdr3_aa: CASSLRGTGAPDTQYF

j_call: TRBJ2-7
clone_size: NA
v_call: TRBV19
d_call: TRBD1
cdr3_nt: TGTGCCAGTACACGGACAGGGTCGCGGGCTAATCACCCCTACGAGCAGTACTTC
cdr3_aa: CASTRTGSRANHPYEQYF

j_call: TRBJ2-7
clone_size: NA
v_call: TRBV5-1
d_call: TRBD1
cdr3_nt: TGCGCCAGCAGCTCGCCGGGACAGGGGGGGATTGAGCAGTACTTC
cdr3_aa: CASSSPGQGGIEQYF

j_call: TRBJ1-1
clone_size: once
v_call: TRBV20-1
d_call: NA
cdr3_nt: TGCAGTGCTCGGACAGTGGCCGAAGCTTTCTTT
cdr3_aa: CSARTVAEAFF